This entry lists 31 T cell receptor beta chains sequenced from one sample in a study of liver allograft versus peripheral blood T cells. The wider study: Liver transplant recipients had T cell receptor repertoires compared between transplanted liver and peripheral blood.

MiXCR was run by TCRdb on the reads, yielding one entry per CDR3 protein. The table has 4,500 to 5,500 distinct CDR3 sequences, 15% to 20% seen once. Receptor source: a human patient who had a liver transplant. Some of these T cells may belong to the graft donor.

This clonotype was seen more than once but under ten times. The gene calls are TRBV28 and TRBJ2-7; D not certain. The germline V gene encodes CDR1 MDHEN and CDR2 SYDVKM. The CDR3 is 14 amino acids. Trimming removed 5 bases from V and 0 bases from J, with 11 bases in between. The DNA of the CDR3 is TGTGCCAGCAGTCCGAACCGGATCTCCTACGAGCAGTACTTC. Amino acid sequence: CASSPNRISYEQYF.

The V call is TRBV12-3 or TRBV12-4, the J call TRBJ1-4; TRBD1 agrees at 8 bases. Germline trimming cut 4 bases from V and 8 bases from J; bases unmatched to any gene: 9. The CDR3 contains 15 residues. The CDR3 sequence is CASSSQLDRDEKLFF. The CDR3 DNA sequence: TGTGCCAGCAGTTCCCAACTGGACAGGGACGAAAAACTGTTTTTT.

Relative to its sample, this clonotype is medium-sized. The V call is TRBV9, the J call TRBJ2-3; D not certain. Between the trimmed V and J ends, which lost 0 bases and 0 bases, there was a span of 8 bases. Per the germline V gene, CDR1 is SGDLS and CDR2 is YYNGEE. This CDR3 is built from 15 residues. CDR3 DNA sequence: TGTGCCAGCAGCGTAGAAGACGGTAGCACAGATACGCAGTATTTT. The encoded protein is CASSVEDGSTDTQYF.

This clonotype was seen a handful of times. The chain is built from TRBV27 and TRBJ2-7, with D maybe TRBD1 (6 bases). This CDR3 spans 13 amino acids. V lost 7 bases to trimming and J lost 3 bases, with 13 bases between them. Germline CDR1 is MNHEY and CDR2 is SMNVEV (reference sequence). The DNA for the CDR3 is TGTGCCAGCATGGATTCAGGGGACTACGAGCAGTACTTC. Translated, it gives CASMDSGDYEQYF.

This clonotype is labeled as medium-sized. V is TRBV6-2 or TRBV6-3 and J is TRBJ2-2; D is uncertain. Trimming shortened V by 3 bases and J by 8 bases, and 22 bases separated the two germline ends. Germline-derived CDR1 and CDR2 are MNHEY and SVGEGT. This CDR3 comprises 17 residues. CDR3 loop: CASSYRDLNAYPGELFF. The CDR3 bases are TGTGCCAGCAGTTATCGAGACCTAAACGCTTACCCGGGGGAGCTGTTTTTT.

This clonotype was seen only a few times. The gene calls are TRBV20-1 and TRBJ2-7, with TRBD1 as a possible D gene (6 bases). V lost 6 bases and J 3 bases, leaving 15 bases between the germline ends. Per germline, CDR1 DFQATT and CDR2 SNEGSKA (reference sequence). The CDR3 totals 13 residues. CDR3 protein: CSAERTERYEQYF. The DNA of the CDR3 is TGCAGTGCCGAAAGGACAGAACGCTACGAGCAGTACTTC.

This clonotype was seen repeatedly, ten times or more. The chain carries TRBV24-1 and TRBJ2-3; TRBD1 aligns across 9 bases. The CDR3 contains 15 residues. CDR1 is KGHDR and CDR2 is SFDVKD in the germline V gene. J lost 4 bases, V lost 9 bases, and 10 bases had no gene match. For the CDR3, the DNA is TGTGCCACCCAGGACGGGACAGGGAAACCAGATACGCAGTATTTT. It codes for CATQDGTGKPDTQYF.

V usage is TRBV5-5 and J usage is TRBJ2-1; D unclear. CDR1 is SGHKS and CDR2 is YYEKEE in the germline V gene (reference sequence). CDR3 length equals 13 residues. V was cut by 4 bases and J by 3 bases, with 8 bases left in between. The CDR3 sequence is CASSPDGYNEQFF. DNA of the CDR3: TGTGCCAGCAGCCCGGACGGCTACAATGAGCAGTTCTTC. Based on the CDR3 plus reference TRBV5-5 and TRBJ2-1, the full variable domain is DAGVTQSPTHLIKTRGQQVTLRCSPISGHKSVSWYQQVLGQGPQFIFQYYEKEERGRGNFPDRFSARQFPNYSSELNVNALLLGDSALYLCASSPDGYNEQFFGPGTRLTVL.

This clonotype is termed medium-sized (0.01 to 0.1%). V gene TRBV27 combines with J gene TRBJ1-5, with no clear D. This CDR3 is built from 14 residues. V lost 6 bases and J 0 bases, leaving 9 bases between the germline ends. In germline, CDR1 is MNHEY, CDR2 SMNVEV (reference sequence). The CDR3 protein is CASSLQLSNQPQHF. As DNA, the CDR3 is TGTGCCAGCAGCCTACAGCTTAGCAATCAGCCCCAGCATTTT.

By sample share, this clonotype is large. The genes are TRBV13 and TRBJ2-1; TRBD2 matches at 8 bases. The CDR3 spans 15 residues. After removal of 6 bases from V and 6 bases from J, the junction contained 10 bases not matched to a gene. The germline gives CDR1 PRHDT, CDR2 FYEKMQ (reference sequence). CDR3 sequence: CASSIEAGARNEQFF. The CDR3 coding sequence is TGTGCCAGCAGTATAGAAGCGGGGGCACGCAATGAGCAGTTCTTC.

The table lists this clonotype with many counts. The chain employs TRBV6-5 and TRBJ2-1; 7 positions match TRBD1. The CDR3 contains 16 residues. J gave up 1 base and V 0 bases, and 3 bases lay outside the gene matches. Germline V gene lookup returns CDR1 MNHEY and CDR2 SVGAGI. CDR3 DNA: TGTGCCAGCAGTTACTCGAACAGGGGTTCCTACAATGAGCAGTTCTTC. It is translated as CASSYSNRGSYNEQFF.

A word on this clonotype: A far bigger clonotype differs at one base, so this is likely a read error. V is TRBV6-2 or TRBV6-3 and J is TRBJ2-2, with 13 bases lining up with TRBD2. Losses at the gene ends were 10 bases for V and 0 bases for J; bases not matched to a gene: 5. The CDR3 runs 16 residues. CDR1 MNHEY and CDR2 SVGEGT come from the germline V gene. The CDR3 nucleotides read TGTGCCATCAGGGGACTAGCGGGACCGAACACCGGGGAGCTGTTTTTT. This sequence encodes CAIRGLAGPNTGELFF.

The rearrangement links TRBV7-3 to TRBJ1-2, with a weak D call TRBD1 (6 bases). Germline V CDR1 and CDR2: SGHTA, FQGTGA. With 5 bases removed from V and 8 bases from J, the gap between germline ends came to 15 bases. This CDR3 is 13 amino acids long. The CDR3 nucleotides read TGTGCCAGCAGCCCGCTAGGGGGGGGCGGCTACACCTTC. This translates into CASSPLGGGGYTF.

This clonotype was counted between two and nine times. The chain is built from TRBV5-6 and TRBJ1-2; unclear D gene. Germline-derived CDR1 and CDR2 are SGHDT and YYEEEE. The V end was cut by 0 bases, the J end by 4 bases, with 7 bases between. The CDR3 is made up of 13 amino acids. The CDR3 DNA reads TGTGCCAGCAGCTTGGGTAGTAGCTATGGCTACACCTTC. Translated, it gives CASSLGSSYGYTF.

There are a few counts of this clonotype. The chain has TRBV20-1 and TRBJ2-1; no clear D gene. The CDR3 length is 14 residues. V dropped 1 base and J dropped 7 bases, with 14 bases sitting between them. Germline assignment: CDR1 DFQATT and CDR2 SNEGSKA (reference sequence). Here the CDR3 reads CSARAVFRGNEQFF. Here the CDR3 DNA reads TGCAGTGCTAGAGCGGTCTTCAGAGGAAATGAGCAGTTCTTC.

Many counts were recorded for this clonotype. This sequence joins TRBV27 and TRBJ2-1, with D hard to call. The V gene's germline CDR1 is MNHEY and CDR2 SMNVEV (reference sequence). V shed 3 bases and J shed 0 bases, with 9 bases lying between them. The CDR3 is 15 residues long. CDR3 sequence: CASSFSPGSYNEQFF. The CDR3 DNA is TGTGCCAGCAGTTTCTCCCCAGGCTCCTACAATGAGCAGTTCTTC.

The V gene is TRBV6-5, the J gene TRBJ1-1; D remains ambiguous. This CDR3 region has 14 residues. CDR1 is MNHEY, CDR2 SVGAGI, per germline. The ends were cut back, 0 bases at V and 3 bases at J, with 8 bases in the middle. CDR3 bases: TGTGCCAGCAGTTACTCGGAGCCCTACACTGAAGCTTTCTTT. This encodes CASSYSEPYTEAFF.

This chain uses TRBV5-4 with TRBJ1-2, with D unclear. Germline V lookup: CDR1 SGHNT, CDR2 YYREEE (reference sequence). This CDR3 is 16 amino acids long. V was shortened by 0 bases and J by 4 bases, with 16 bases between the two germline ends. Here the CDR3 reads CASSLGMGKDRYGYTF. The CDR3 DNA follows: TGTGCCAGCAGCTTGGGGATGGGTAAAGATCGCTATGGCTACACCTTC.

Many counts were recorded for this clonotype. This chain joins TRBV28 and TRBJ2-6; 11 positions match TRBD2. The CDR3 totals 18 residues. Trimming at V came to 3 bases and at J to 0 bases, leaving 4 bases not matched to a gene. Germline V lookup: CDR1 MDHEN, CDR2 SYDVKM. The CDR3 DNA sequence: TGTGCCAGCAGTTTCGTACTAGCGGGGGTCTCTGGGGCCAACGTCCTGACTTTC. This codes for CASSFVLAGVSGANVLTF.

CDR3 nucleotides: TGTGCCAGCAGTTTCGAGTCTAGGACACCCATCTACGAGCAGTACTTC. Its translation: CASSFESRTPIYEQYF. This chain uses TRBV12-3 or TRBV12-4 with TRBJ2-7; D might be TRBD1 (5 bases). The V end lost 3 bases, the J end lost 3 bases, and 18 bases lay between the germline ends. The CDR3 runs to 16 residues.

The rearrangement joins TRBV20-1 to TRBJ2-7, with D perhaps matching TRBD1 (6 bases). Between the trimmed V and J ends, which lost 0 bases and 7 bases, there was a span of 13 bases. The CDR3 extends over 13 amino acids. Germline V gene data show CDR1 as DFQATT and CDR2 as SNEGSKA (reference sequence). The CDR3 DNA follows: TGCAGTGCTAGAGAACAGGGTCTGAGGGAGCAGTACTTC. Translating it yields CSAREQGLREQYF.

This clonotype was observed a handful of times. The chain couples TRBV28 to TRBJ2-5, with D perhaps matching TRBD1 (6 bases). CDR3 size: 13 residues. Germline V gene sequence: CDR1 MDHEN, CDR2 SYDVKM. V gave up 5 bases and J gave up 3 bases, with 10 bases separating them. CDR3 nucleotides: TGTGCCAGCAGTCAGGGGATTGAAGAGACCCAGTACTTC. It translates to CASSQGIEETQYF.

This clonotype was detected many times. V is TRBV5-6 and J is TRBJ1-6; possibly TRBD1 for D (5 bases). This CDR3 is 14 amino acids long. V lost 3 bases, J lost 9 bases, and 13 bases lay in between. Germline lookup yields CDR1 SGHDT and CDR2 YYEEEE. As DNA, the CDR3 is TGTGCCAGCAGCTGGGAGGGGACGGCTTCACCCCTCCACTTT. Translated, it gives CASSWEGTASPLHF.

This clonotype was detected many times. The J gene is TRBJ2-1, the V gene TRBV24-1; 10 bases line up with TRBD2. The germline V gene encodes CDR1 KGHDR and CDR2 SFDVKD. This CDR3 has 15 residues. Trimming at V came to 10 bases and at J to 6 bases, leaving 11 bases not matched to a gene. CDR3 sequence reads: CATVDGLAEPNEQFF. The CDR3 nucleotides read TGTGCCACGGTAGATGGACTAGCGGAGCCCAATGAGCAGTTCTTC.

This clonotype was detected many times. The chain couples TRBV6-1 to TRBJ2-3; no definite D call. The V end lost 3 bases, the J end lost 4 bases, and 8 bases lay between the germline ends. Per the germline V gene, CDR1 is MNHNS and CDR2 is SASEGT. There are 13 residues in the CDR3. DNA for the CDR3: TGTGCCAGCAGTGAGGTGAGACCAGATACGCAGTATTTT. The encoded protein is CASSEVRPDTQYF.

The chain carries TRBV19 and TRBJ1-2, with 9 bases aligning to TRBD1. The V segment lost 6 bases and the J segment 3 bases; nucleotides outside the gene matches: 14. The length of the CDR3 is 17 residues. CDR1 is LNHDA and CDR2 is SQIVND in the germline V gene (reference sequence). CDR3 nucleotide sequence: TGTGCCAGTAGCGAGTCCCGGGACAGGGTGGAGGACTATGGCTACACCTTC. Translating gives CASSESRDRVEDYGYTF.

The J gene is TRBJ2-4, the V gene TRBV20-1; weak D call: TRBD1 (6 bases). Germline V gene lookup returns CDR1 DFQATT and CDR2 SNEGSKA (reference sequence). The CDR3 sequence is 14 residues long. V lost 6 bases, J lost 0 bases, and 12 bases lay in between. The CDR3 DNA sequence: TGCAGTGCCGAGTGGGGGCTAGCCAAAAACATTCAGTACTTC. Residues: CSAEWGLAKNIQYF.

In regard to this clonotype: A much larger clone sits a single nucleotide away, making a read error possible. V is TRBV7-9 and J is TRBJ2-1, with D unclear. Trimming shortened V by 7 bases and J by 0 bases, and 10 bases separated the two germline ends. This CDR3 has 14 residues. Looked up from germline, CDR1 is SEHNR and CDR2 is FQNEAQ (reference sequence). The CDR3 sequence: CASNLSSSYNEQFF. DNA of the CDR3: TGTGCCAGCAACTTGAGTAGCTCCTACAATGAGCAGTTCTTC.

V gene TRBV12-3 or TRBV12-4 combines with J gene TRBJ2-1, with 14 positions matching TRBD2. The CDR3 totals 20 residues. Trimming cost V 6 bases and J 0 bases; bases outside gene matches: 13. The CDR3 DNA is TGTGCCAGCAGACAACCGGGACTAGCGGGAGCGAGTAGCTCCTACAATGAGCAGTTCTTC. It yields the protein CASRQPGLAGASSSYNEQFF.

J is TRBJ2-4 and V is TRBV12-3 or TRBV12-4; D may be TRBD1 (5 bases). Between the trimmed V and J ends, which lost 5 bases and 0 bases, there was a span of 17 bases. This CDR3 comprises 17 residues. The CDR3, as DNA: TGTGCCAGCAGTCCCCAGGCAGGGCTAATAGCCAAAAACATTCAGTACTTC. Amino acids: CASSPQAGLIAKNIQYF.

This clonotype showed up many times. The chain recombines TRBV19 with TRBJ2-1; D call uncertain. CDR3 size: 15 residues. Trimming took off 5 bases at V and 9 bases at J, with 20 bases between the two ends. The V gene's germline CDR1 is LNHDA and CDR2 SQIVND (reference sequence). As DNA, the CDR3 is TGTGCCAGTAGTGCCGGAGCAAGCCCTGGTCTTGAGCAGTTCTTC. Its translation: CASSAGASPGLEQFF.